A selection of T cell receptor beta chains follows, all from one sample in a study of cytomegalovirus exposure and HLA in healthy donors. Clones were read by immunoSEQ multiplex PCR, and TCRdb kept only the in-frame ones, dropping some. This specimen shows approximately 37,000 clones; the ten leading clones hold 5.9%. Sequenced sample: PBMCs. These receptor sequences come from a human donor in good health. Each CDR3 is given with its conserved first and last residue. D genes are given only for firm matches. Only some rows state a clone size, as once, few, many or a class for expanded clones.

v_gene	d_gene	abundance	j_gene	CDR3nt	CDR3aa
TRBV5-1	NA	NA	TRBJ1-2	TGCGCCAGCAGCTTGGGTATGGGCGACCGAGCTAACTATGGCTACACCTTC	CASSLGMGDRANYGYTF
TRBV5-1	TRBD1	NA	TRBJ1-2	TGCGCCAGCAGCTACCTGGACAGGGTCGCCGGCGGCTACACCTTC	CASSYLDRVAGGYTF
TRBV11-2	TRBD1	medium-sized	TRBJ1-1	TGTGCCAGCATCCGGACAGGGGGAAACACTGAAGCTTTCTTT	CASIRTGGNTEAFF
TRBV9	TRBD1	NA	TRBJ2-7	TGTGCCAGCAGCGACCGGACAGGAGACTACGAGCAGTACTTC	CASSDRTGDYEQYF
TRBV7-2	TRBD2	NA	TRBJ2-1	TGTGCCAGCAGCTACCGGCAGCGGGGGGCCTGGGATGAGCAGTTCTTC	CASSYRQRGAWDEQFF
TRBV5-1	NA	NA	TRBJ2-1	TGCGCCAGCAGCTTTGGGGGGGCGTGGAATGAGCAGTTCTTC	CASSFGGAWNEQFF
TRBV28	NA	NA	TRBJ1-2	TGTGCCAGCAGTACCCACAGCACTAACTATGGCTACACCTTC	CASSTHSTNYGYTF
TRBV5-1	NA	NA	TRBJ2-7	TGCGCCAGCAGATTGGAGGGGCGGGGTGCGTACTTC	CASRLEGRGAYF
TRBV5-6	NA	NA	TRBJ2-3	TGTGCCAGCAGCGTGGGGATCCCGGGCAGGGGCACAGATACGCAGTATTTT	CASSVGIPGRGTDTQYF
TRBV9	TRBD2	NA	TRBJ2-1	TGTGCCAGCAGCCCCTTTTCTCTTGCGGGGGGTGGGGAGCAGTTCTTC	CASSPFSLAGGGEQFF
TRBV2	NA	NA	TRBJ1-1	TGTGCCAGCACTGGGGAACAGGGGAACACTGAAGCTTTCTTT	CASTGEQGNTEAFF
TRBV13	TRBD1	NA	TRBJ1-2	TGTGCCAGCAGCTTAAGGTTAGGGACAGCGAATTATGGCTACACCTTC	CASSLRLGTANYGYTF
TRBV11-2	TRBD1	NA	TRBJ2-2	TGTGCCAGCAGCTTAGGAGGGGGCGGTAGCACCGGGGAGCTGTTTTTT	CASSLGGGGSTGELFF
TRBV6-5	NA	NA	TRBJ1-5	TGTGCCAGCAGTTACTCGAGTGTGATGCCCCAGCATTTT	CASSYSSVMPQHF
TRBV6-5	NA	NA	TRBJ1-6	TGTGCCAGCAGTTACTCGAAAAGGGAGGGCTCACCCCTCCACTTT	CASSYSKREGSPLHF
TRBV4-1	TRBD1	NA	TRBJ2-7	TGCGCCAGCAGCCAAGGGACAGGGGGATCCTACGAGCAGTACTTC	CASSQGTGGSYEQYF
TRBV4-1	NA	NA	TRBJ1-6	TGCGCCAGCAGCCAAGAGGGGGGATTGAATTCACCCCTCCACTTT	CASSQEGGLNSPLHF
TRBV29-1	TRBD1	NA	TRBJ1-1	TGCAGCGTTGATCACGGACAGGGAGGTGCTTTCTTT	CSVDHGQGGAFF
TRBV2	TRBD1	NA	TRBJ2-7	TGTGCCAGCAGTCCGATGATGACAGGGATCTACGAGCAGTACTTC	CASSPMMTGIYEQYF
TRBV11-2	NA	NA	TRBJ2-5	TGTGCCAGCAGAGGACTGTTGTACCAAGAGACCCAGTACTTC	CASRGLLYQETQYF
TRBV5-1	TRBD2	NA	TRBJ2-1	TGCGCCAGCACCTTGGGGGGGGAGGACAATGAGCAGTTCTTC	CASTLGGEDNEQFF
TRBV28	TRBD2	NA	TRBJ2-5	TGTGCCAGCAGTTTTGCTGTCGAGCGGGGGGCACCAGAGACCCAGTACTTC	CASSFAVERGAPETQYF
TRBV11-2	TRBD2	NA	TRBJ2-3	TGTGCCAGCAGCGAGGGACTAGCGTACACAGATACGCAGTATTTT	CASSEGLAYTDTQYF
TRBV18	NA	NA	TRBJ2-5	TGTGCCAGCTCACCACCAGGACTTGGGGAATCGGAGACCCAGTACTTC	CASSPPGLGESETQYF
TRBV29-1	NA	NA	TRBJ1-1	TGCAGCGGAGAGTTCAACACTGAAGCTTTCTTT	CSGEFNTEAFF
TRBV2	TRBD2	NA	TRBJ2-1	TGTGCCAGCAAGATGTCTAGCGGGGGTAACAATGAGCAGTTCTTC	CASKMSSGGNNEQFF
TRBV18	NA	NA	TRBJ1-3	TGTGCCAGCTCATCCTCACAGGGCTCTGGAAACACCATATATTTT	CASSSSQGSGNTIYF
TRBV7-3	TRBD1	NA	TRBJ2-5	TGTGCCAGCAGTCGGACAGGGGGGAATGTGGCCCAGTACTTC	CASSRTGGNVAQYF
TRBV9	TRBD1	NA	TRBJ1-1	TGTGCCAGCAGCACGGGACAGGGTCGGGGAACTGAAGCTTTCTTT	CASSTGQGRGTEAFF
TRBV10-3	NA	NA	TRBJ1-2	TGTGCCATCAGTGCGGGGACTCTTGGCTACACCTTC	CAISAGTLGYTF
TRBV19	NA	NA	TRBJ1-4	TGTGCCAGTAGTGTGGGGCATCCTAATGAAAAACTGTTTTTT	CASSVGHPNEKLFF
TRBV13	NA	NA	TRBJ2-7	TGTGCCAGCAGCTCCCTTACGGGTAGGCGCGAGCAGTACTTC	CASSSLTGRREQYF
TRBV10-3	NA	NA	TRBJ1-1	TGTGCCATCAGTGATGTAGGGGCGGCGAACACTGAAGCTTTCTTT	CAISDVGAANTEAFF
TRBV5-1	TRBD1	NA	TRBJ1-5	TGCGCCAGCAGCTCGGGGACAGGGGCAAATCAGCCCCAGCATTTT	CASSSGTGANQPQHF
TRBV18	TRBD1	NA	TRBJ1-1	TGTGCCAGCTCACTCGGGACAGTAGTGAACACTGAAGCTTTCTTT	CASSLGTVVNTEAFF
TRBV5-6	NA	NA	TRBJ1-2	TGTGCCAGCAGCTTACTTACAGGGCTCGGGGGCTACACCTTC	CASSLLTGLGGYTF
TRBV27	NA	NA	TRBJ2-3	TGTGCCAGCAGTTTGTTTTCCGCGGGCACAGATACGCAGTATTTT	CASSLFSAGTDTQYF
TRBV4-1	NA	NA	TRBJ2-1	TGCGCCAGCAACCCCCCGTTGGTAGATGAGCAGTTCTTC	CASNPPLVDEQFF
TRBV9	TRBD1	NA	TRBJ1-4	TGTGCCAGCAGCCCCCAGAGGGGACAGGGAGACGAAAAACTGTTTTTT	CASSPQRGQGDEKLFF
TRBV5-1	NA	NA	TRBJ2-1	TGCGCCAGCAGCTTTCATTCCTCCTACAATGAGCAGTTCTTC	CASSFHSSYNEQFF